These 13 T cell receptor beta chains came from one sample sequenced in a study of PD-1 blockade in classical Hodgkin lymphoma. Using immunoSEQ multiplex PCR, the repertoire was profiled, and TCRdb retains in-frame clones only, with some absent. This table holds roughly 50,000 clones, roughly 89% found once. The time point denotes: cycle 4 day 1 (C4D1), after 5 to 7 weeks of nivolumab. Relapse after autologous stem cell transplantation occurred in every patient, and brentuximab vedotin exposure varied. The specimen was peripheral blood mononuclear cells (PBMCs), collected before the fourth cycle of nivolumab. These receptors were collected from a human donor with classical Hodgkin lymphoma.

The rearrangement uses TRBV7-2 and TRBJ1-1, with D uncertain. The V and J ends lost 5 bases and 2 bases respectively, with 9 bases between them. Germline CDR1 and CDR2: SGHTA and FQGNSA. The CDR3 loop spans 13 amino acids. The CDR3 reads CASSPDGNTEAFF. CDR3 DNA: TGTGCCAGCAGCCCCGACGGCAACACTGAAGCTTTCTTT.

This rearrangement joins TRBV9 to TRBJ1-3, with D unresolved. CDR3 length: 15 amino acids. V was pared by 0 bases and J by 0 bases, with 7 bases between. Germline CDR1 SGDLS, CDR2 YYNGEE. CDR3: CASSVGYNSGNTIYF. The CDR3 bases are TGTGCCAGCAGCGTAGGGTACAACTCTGGAAACACCATATATTTT.

The J gene is TRBJ1-1, the V gene TRBV14; D is uncertain. The CDR3 is 14 residues long. The V end lost 7 bases, the J end lost 1 base, and 13 bases lay between the germline ends. Germline lookup yields CDR1 SGHDN and CDR2 FVKESK. CDR3 coding DNA: TGTGCCAGCAACCGGGTACTGAAGAACACTGAAGCTTTCTTT. Translating it yields CASNRVLKNTEAFF. The entire variable domain, with the rest obtained from reference TRBV14 and TRBJ1-1, is as follows: EAGVTQFPSHSVIEKGQTVTLRCDPISGHDNLYWYRRVMGKEIKFLLHFVKESKQDESGMPNNRFLAERTGGTYSTLKVQPAELEDSGVYFCASNRVLKNTEAFFGQGTRLTVV.

This chain links TRBV28 with TRBJ1-3; 7 bases agree with TRBD1. The V and J ends lost 5 bases and 7 bases, in that order; junction bases with no gene match: 11. CDR3 length: 15 amino acids. Germline-derived CDR1 and CDR2 are MDHEN and SYDVKM. The CDR3 is CASSEDSGTENTIYF. DNA of the CDR3: TGTGCCAGCAGTGAGGACAGTGGGACAGAGAACACCATATATTTT.

As to this clone: A junction boundary mismatches the germline segment, possibly from a read error. The chain employs TRBV7-7 and TRBJ2-1; 9 bases are a match to TRBD1. Germline loops: CDR1 SSHAT, CDR2 FNYEAQ (reference sequence). The length of the CDR3 is 15 residues. The CDR3 protein is CASSLGTGTHNEQFF. The CDR3 DNA reads as TGTGCTAGCAGCTTAGGGACAGGGACCCACAATGAGCAGTTCTTC.

The V call is TRBV27, the J call TRBJ1-3, with TRBD1 as a possible D gene (6 bases). Per the germline V gene, CDR1 is MNHEY and CDR2 is SMNVEV (reference sequence). V gave up 4 bases and J gave up 3 bases, with 25 bases separating them. The CDR3 loop spans 19 amino acids. The CDR3 reads CASSSLYPTSRGDGNTIYF. The CDR3 region has the DNA TGTGCCAGCAGTTCCCTCTATCCAACCAGCAGGGGAGATGGAAACACCATATATTTT.

This clone showed up just a few times. The CDR3: CASSLIGGLAGVFKVNEQFF. The CDR3 coding sequence is TGCGCCAGCAGCTTGATTGGGGGACTAGCGGGAGTCTTTAAAGTCAATGAGCAGTTCTTC. The chain links TRBV5-1 to TRBJ2-1; the match to TRBD2 covers 14 bases. This CDR3 comprises 20 residues. CDR1 SGHRS and CDR2 YFSETQ come from the germline V gene. V was clipped by 1 base and J by 6 bases; unmatched bases: 15.

The chain employs TRBV19 and TRBJ2-1; D gene ambiguous. CDR3 length: 16 residues. V lost 3 bases to trimming and J lost 6 bases, with 18 bases between them. Germline lookup yields CDR1 LNHDA and CDR2 SQIVND (reference sequence). For the CDR3, the DNA is TGTGCCAGTAGTATTCTTTGGGCCGTGGCCAGCAATGAGCAGTTCTTC. Translating it yields CASSILWAVASNEQFF.

The genes are TRBV5-4 and TRBJ2-3; D is ambiguous. Trimming shortened V by 1 base and J by 0 bases, and 12 bases separated the two germline ends. The CDR3 has 16 residues. Germline V gives CDR1 SGHNT, CDR2 YYREEE (reference sequence). CDR3 DNA: TGTGCCAGCAGCTTGACGATGAGTACGAGCACAGATACGCAGTATTTT. This gives the protein CASSLTMSTSTDTQYF.

The V and J genes are TRBV14 and TRBJ2-4; TRBD2 is a possible D gene (6 bases). Looked up from germline, CDR1 is SGHDN and CDR2 is FVKESK. Between the trimmed V and J ends, which lost 6 bases and 9 bases, there was a span of 15 bases. This CDR3 is built from 13 residues. The CDR3 sequence is CASSPPKGGIQYF. CDR3 nucleotide sequence: TGTGCCAGCAGTCCACCTAAGGGAGGCATTCAGTACTTC.

The chain is built from TRBV7-2 and TRBJ2-3, with unresolved D. From germline, CDR1 is SGHTA and CDR2 FQGNSA. Trimming pared 0 bases from V and 3 bases from J, leaving 4 bases between. This CDR3 has 13 amino acids. This chain's CDR3 is CASSLAWTDTQYF. The CDR3 nucleotides read TGTGCCAGCAGCTTAGCTTGGACAGATACGCAGTATTTT.

The chain couples TRBV9 to TRBJ2-1, with D maybe TRBD1 (6 bases). The germline V gene encodes CDR1 SGDLS and CDR2 YYNGEE. This CDR3 spans 15 amino acids. The V gene lost 4 bases and the J gene lost 8 bases, with 19 bases spanning the gap. Written as DNA, the CDR3 is TGTGCCAGCAGCTTACAGGGAGTCGTCGGCGATGAGCAGTTCTTC. Its translation is CASSLQGVVGDEQFF. Supplemented by reference TRBV9 and TRBJ2-1, the full variable domain reads DSGVTQTPKHLITATGQRVTLRCSPRSGDLSVYWYQQSLDQGLQFLIQYYNGEERAKGNILERFSAQQFPDLHSELNLSSLELGDSALYFCASSLQGVVGDEQFFGPGTRLTVL.

This clone has a single count. The gene calls are TRBV4-1 and TRBJ1-2; D is possibly TRBD1 (5 bases). There are 15 residues in the CDR3. Per germline, CDR1 MGHRA and CDR2 YSYEKL. V dropped 1 base and J dropped 7 bases, with 16 bases sitting between them. CDR3 protein: CASSQAGTLWSGYTF. The CDR3 DNA reads as TGCGCCAGCAGCCAAGCCGGGACCCTTTGGAGTGGCTACACCTTC.